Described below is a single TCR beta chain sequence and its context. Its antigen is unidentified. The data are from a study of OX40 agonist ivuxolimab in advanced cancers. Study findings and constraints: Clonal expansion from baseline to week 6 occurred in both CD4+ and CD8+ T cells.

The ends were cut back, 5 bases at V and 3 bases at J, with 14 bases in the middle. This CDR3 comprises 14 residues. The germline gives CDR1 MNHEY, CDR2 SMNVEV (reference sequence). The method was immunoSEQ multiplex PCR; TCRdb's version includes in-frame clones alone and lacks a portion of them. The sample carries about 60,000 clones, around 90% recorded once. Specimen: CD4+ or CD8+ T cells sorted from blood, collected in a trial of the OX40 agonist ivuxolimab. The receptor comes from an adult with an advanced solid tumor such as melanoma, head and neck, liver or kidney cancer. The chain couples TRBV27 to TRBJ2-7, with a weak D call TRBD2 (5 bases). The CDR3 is CASSRDLAYYEQYF. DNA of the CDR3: TGTGCCAGCAGTCGGGATCTAGCCTACTACGAGCAGTACTTC.